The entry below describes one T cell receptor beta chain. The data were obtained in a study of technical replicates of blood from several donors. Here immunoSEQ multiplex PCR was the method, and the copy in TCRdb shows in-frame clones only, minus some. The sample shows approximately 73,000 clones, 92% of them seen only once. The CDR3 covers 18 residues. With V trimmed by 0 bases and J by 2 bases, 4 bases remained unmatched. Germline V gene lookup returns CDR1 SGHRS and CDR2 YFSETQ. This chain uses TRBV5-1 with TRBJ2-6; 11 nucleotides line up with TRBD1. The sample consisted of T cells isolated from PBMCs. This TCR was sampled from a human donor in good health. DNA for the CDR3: TGCGCCAGCAGCTTGGCCGGGACAGGGGGTACTGGGGCCAACGTCCTGACTTTC. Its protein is CASSLAGTGGTGANVLTF.